This passage covers 14 T cell receptor beta chains from one sample sequenced in a study of blood T cell repertoires in COVID-19. Profiling relied on immunoSEQ multiplex PCR, and the TCRdb table lists in-frame clones only, not all of them. The sample holds 380,000 or so clones; around 89% are singletons and the top ten take about 1.2%. Sequenced material: peripheral blood. These receptors were obtained from a man in his forties with acute or convalescent COVID-19.

The chain has TRBV6-6 and TRBJ2-2; 9 positions agree with TRBD1. CDR1 is MNHNY and CDR2 is SVGAGI in the germline V gene (reference sequence). There are 15 residues in the CDR3. The trim removed 5 bases at V and 1 base at J, leaving 2 bases unmatched. CDR3 protein: CASSQDRGNTGELFF. For the CDR3, the DNA is TGTGCCAGCAGTCAGGACAGGGGGAACACCGGGGAGCTGTTTTTT.

The rearrangement joins TRBV6-5 to TRBJ1-1; 10 bases are a match to TRBD1. CDR1 and CDR2 (germline): MNHEY, SVGAGI. The CDR3 sequence is 14 residues long. With V trimmed by 8 bases and J by 10 bases, 13 bases remained unmatched. The CDR3 DNA reads as TGTGCCAGCTCGCTCCTGGACAGGGGGTCGGGAGCTTTCTTT. This codes for CASSLLDRGSGAFF.

The genes are TRBV5-1 and TRBJ1-6; D gene ambiguous. Trimming took off 5 bases at V and 5 bases at J, with 14 bases between the two ends. Germline V gene data show CDR1 as SGHRS and CDR2 as YFSETQ. The CDR3 has 15 residues. This chain's CDR3 is CASRAGYDNNSPLHF. The CDR3 coding sequence is TGCGCCAGCAGAGCAGGCTACGACAATAATTCACCCCTCCACTTT.

J is TRBJ1-5 and V is TRBV4-1; no clear D. Trimming took off 2 bases at V and 8 bases at J, with 13 bases between the two ends. This CDR3 is 14 amino acids long. Germline V gives CDR1 MGHRA, CDR2 YSYEKL. CDR3 in DNA: TGCGCCAGCAGCCAATTTGCCAGTGAGGAGCCCCAGCATTTT. It yields the protein CASSQFASEEPQHF.

The chain links TRBV5-4 to TRBJ2-1, with TRBD2 matching over 9 bases. Per the germline V gene, CDR1 is SGHNT and CDR2 is YYREEE (reference sequence). The V and J ends lost 0 bases and 4 bases, in that order; junction bases with no gene match: 2. The CDR3 loop spans 15 amino acids. CDR3 residues: CASSLEAGGYNEQFF. The CDR3 region has the DNA TGTGCCAGCAGCTTGGAAGCGGGGGGTTACAATGAGCAGTTCTTC.

V is TRBV7-3 and J is TRBJ1-2; TRBD1 is a possible D gene (5 bases). This CDR3 region has 15 residues. V was trimmed by 4 bases and J by 2 bases, leaving 14 bases between them. Germline CDR1 and CDR2: SGHTA and FQGTGA. CDR3 region: CASSSLQVVNYGYTF. The CDR3 coding sequence is TGTGCCAGCAGCTCTCTACAGGTCGTAAACTATGGCTACACCTTC.

The rearrangement links TRBV9 to TRBJ2-3; TRBD2 matches 7 bases. CDR3 length equals 14 residues. CDR1 is SGDLS, CDR2 YYNGEE, per germline. The ends lost 4 bases at V and 5 bases at J; junction bases unmatched: 7. CDR3 coding DNA: TGTGCCAGCAGCCCAAGTACTAGCGTAGATACGCAGTATTTT. It yields the protein CASSPSTSVDTQYF.

The chain links TRBV15 to TRBJ1-1; 11 bases fit TRBD1. CDR3 size: 15 residues. V dropped 3 bases and J dropped 6; count of bases not matched to a gene: 6. Germline V lookup: CDR1 LNHNV, CDR2 YYDKDF (reference sequence). In nucleotides, the CDR3 is TGTGCCACCAGCAGGGACAGGGGGCGCGAGGCTGAAGCTTTCTTT. Translating gives CATSRDRGREAEAFF.

V is TRBV4-1 and J is TRBJ1-4; TRBD1 agrees at 11 bases. The CDR3 extends over 18 amino acids. Germline assignment: CDR1 MGHRA and CDR2 YSYEKL. J lost 3 bases, V lost 3 bases, and 9 bases had no gene match. The CDR3 DNA reads TGCGCCAGCAGCCAGACGGGACAGGGGGTTATAGCTAATGAAAAACTGTTTTTT. Amino acid sequence: CASSQTGQGVIANEKLFF.

The genes are TRBV6-5 and TRBJ2-3, with D hard to call. This CDR3 comprises 14 residues. CDR1 MNHEY and CDR2 SVGAGI come from the germline V gene. The V and J ends lost 4 bases and 1 base respectively, with 9 bases between them. CDR3 residues: CASSSIEGTDTQYF. The CDR3 DNA reads TGTGCCAGCAGTTCGATCGAGGGCACAGATACGCAGTATTTT.

V is TRBV27 and J is TRBJ1-4; D might be TRBD1 (5 bases). The CDR3 length is 16 residues. CDR1 is MNHEY and CDR2 is SMNVEV in the germline V gene (reference sequence). Trimming cost V 4 bases and J 7 bases, with 19 bases left between them. CDR3 nucleotide sequence: TGTGCCAGCAGTTCCCGGGACTCCCGGTGGGGTGAAAAACTGTTTTTT. This sequence encodes CASSSRDSRWGEKLFF. The whole variable domain, remainder taken from reference TRBV27 and TRBJ1-4, is EAQVTQNPRYLITVTGKKLTVTCSQNMNHEYMSWYRQDPGLGLRQIYYSMNVEVTDKGDVPEGYKVSRKEKRNFPLILESPSPNQTSLYFCASSSRDSRWGEKLFFGSGTQLSVL.

The V call is TRBV23-1, the J call TRBJ1-1; D is unclear. TRBV23-1 is filed as an ORF, its function uncertain. Deletions cut 3 bases from V and 0 bases from J, with 14 bases between. This CDR3 has 16 amino acids. CDR3 nucleotides: TGCGCCAGCAGTCACGCCCCTCGGGAGATGAACACTGAAGCTTTCTTT. This translates into CASSHAPREMNTEAFF.

The chain carries TRBV27 and TRBJ1-1; unclear D gene. CDR1 MNHEY and CDR2 SMNVEV come from the germline V gene (reference sequence). This CDR3 has 13 residues. V shed 3 bases and J shed 5 bases, with 10 bases lying between them. CDR3 nucleotide sequence: TGTGCCAGCAGTTTGGCGGGCGGGACTGAAGCTTTCTTT. Encoded protein: CASSLAGGTEAFF.

V gene TRBV4-1 combines with J gene TRBJ1-4, with 9 nucleotides matching TRBD1. J was trimmed by 5 bases and V by 1 base; bases with no gene match: 5. Germline V gene lookup returns CDR1 MGHRA and CDR2 YSYEKL. This CDR3 is built from 16 residues. CDR3 in DNA: TGCGCCAGCAGCCAAGGGGGGACAGGGCTCAATGAAAAACTGTTTTTT. Translation gives CASSQGGTGLNEKLFF.